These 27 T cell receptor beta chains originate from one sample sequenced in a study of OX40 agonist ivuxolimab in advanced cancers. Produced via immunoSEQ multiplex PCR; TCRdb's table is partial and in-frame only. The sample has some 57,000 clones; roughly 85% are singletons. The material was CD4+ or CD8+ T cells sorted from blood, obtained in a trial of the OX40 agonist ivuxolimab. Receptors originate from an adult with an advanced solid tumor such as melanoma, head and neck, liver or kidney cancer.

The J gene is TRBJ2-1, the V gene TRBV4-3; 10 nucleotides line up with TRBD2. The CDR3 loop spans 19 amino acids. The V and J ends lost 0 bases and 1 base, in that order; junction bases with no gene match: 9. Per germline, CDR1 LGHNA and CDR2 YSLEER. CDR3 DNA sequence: TGCGCCAGCAGCCAAGATGGCCTAGCGGGAGAGAAGTCCTACAATGAGCAGTTCTTC. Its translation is CASSQDGLAGEKSYNEQFF.

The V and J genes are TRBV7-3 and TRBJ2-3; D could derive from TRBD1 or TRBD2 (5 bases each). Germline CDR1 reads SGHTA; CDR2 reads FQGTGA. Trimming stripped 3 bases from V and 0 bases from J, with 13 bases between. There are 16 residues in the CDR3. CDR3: CASSLVGTTSTDTQYF. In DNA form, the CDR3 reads TGTGCCAGCAGCTTGGTAGGGACCACCAGCACAGATACGCAGTATTTT.

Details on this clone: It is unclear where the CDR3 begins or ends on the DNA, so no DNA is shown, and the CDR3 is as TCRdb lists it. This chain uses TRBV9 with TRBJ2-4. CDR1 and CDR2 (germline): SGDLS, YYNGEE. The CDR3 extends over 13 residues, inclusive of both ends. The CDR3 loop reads CASSVGVGSGPDF.

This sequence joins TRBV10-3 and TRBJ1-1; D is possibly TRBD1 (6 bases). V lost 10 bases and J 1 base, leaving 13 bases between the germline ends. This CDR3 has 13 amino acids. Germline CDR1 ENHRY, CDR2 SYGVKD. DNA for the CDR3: TGTGCCACCGCTTGGACAGAGAACACTGAAGCTTTCTTT. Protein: CATAWTENTEAFF.

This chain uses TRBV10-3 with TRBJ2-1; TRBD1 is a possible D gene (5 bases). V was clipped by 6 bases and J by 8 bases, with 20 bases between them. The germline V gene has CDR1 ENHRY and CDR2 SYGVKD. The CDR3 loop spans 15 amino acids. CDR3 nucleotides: TGTGCCATCAGCCAGTATCGCCAGGGAAAGGATGAGCAGTTCTTC. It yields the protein CAISQYRQGKDEQFF.

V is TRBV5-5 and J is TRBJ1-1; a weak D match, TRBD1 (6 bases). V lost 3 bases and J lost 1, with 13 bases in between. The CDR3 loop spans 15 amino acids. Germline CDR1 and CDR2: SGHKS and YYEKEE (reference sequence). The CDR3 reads CASSYRSGENTEAFF. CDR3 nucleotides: TGTGCCAGCAGCTACCGCTCAGGGGAGAACACTGAAGCTTTCTTT.

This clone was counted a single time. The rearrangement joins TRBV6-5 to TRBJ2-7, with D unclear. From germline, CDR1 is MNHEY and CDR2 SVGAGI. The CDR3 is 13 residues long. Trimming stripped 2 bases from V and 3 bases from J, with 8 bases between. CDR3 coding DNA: TGTGCCAGCAGTTACCCTCCCAGCTACGAGCAGTACTTC. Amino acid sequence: CASSYPPSYEQYF.

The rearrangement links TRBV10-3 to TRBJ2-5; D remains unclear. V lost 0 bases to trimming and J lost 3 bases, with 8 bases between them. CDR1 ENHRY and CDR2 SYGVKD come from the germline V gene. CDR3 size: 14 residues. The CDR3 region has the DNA TGTGCCATCAGTGAGTCGAGATCTAAAGAGACCCAGTACTTC. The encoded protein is CAISESRSKETQYF.

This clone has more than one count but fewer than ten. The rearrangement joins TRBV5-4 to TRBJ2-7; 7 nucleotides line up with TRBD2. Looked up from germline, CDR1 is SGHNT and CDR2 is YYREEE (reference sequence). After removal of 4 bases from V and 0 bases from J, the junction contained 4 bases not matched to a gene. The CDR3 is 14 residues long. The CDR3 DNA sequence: TGTGCCAGCAGCATAGGACTAGGCTCCTACGAGCAGTACTTC. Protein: CASSIGLGSYEQYF.

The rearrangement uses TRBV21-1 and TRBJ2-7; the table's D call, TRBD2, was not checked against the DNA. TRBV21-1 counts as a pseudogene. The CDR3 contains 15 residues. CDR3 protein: CASALAGGPWYEQYF. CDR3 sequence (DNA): TGTGCCAGCGCCCTAGCGGGAGGGCCCTGGTACGAGCAGTACTTC.

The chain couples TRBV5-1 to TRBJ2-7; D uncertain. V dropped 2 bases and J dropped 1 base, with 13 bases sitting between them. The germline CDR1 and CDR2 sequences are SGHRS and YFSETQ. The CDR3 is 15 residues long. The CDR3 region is CASSFGGSASYEQYF. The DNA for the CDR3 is TGCGCCAGCAGCTTCGGTGGCAGCGCGTCCTACGAGCAGTACTTC.

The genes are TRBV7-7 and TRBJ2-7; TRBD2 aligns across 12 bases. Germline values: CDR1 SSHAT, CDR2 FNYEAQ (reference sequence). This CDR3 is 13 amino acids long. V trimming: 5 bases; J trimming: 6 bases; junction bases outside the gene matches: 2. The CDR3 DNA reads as TGTGCCAGCAGCCCGACTAGCGGGGGCGAGCAGTACTTC. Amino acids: CASSPTSGGEQYF.

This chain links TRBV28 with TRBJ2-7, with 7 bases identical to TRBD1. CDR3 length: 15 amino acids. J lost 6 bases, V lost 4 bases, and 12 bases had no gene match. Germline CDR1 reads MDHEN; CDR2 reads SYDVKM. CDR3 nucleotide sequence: TGTGCCAGCAGTTCAGGGACAGCAATGACAACCGAGCAGTACTTC. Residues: CASSSGTAMTTEQYF.

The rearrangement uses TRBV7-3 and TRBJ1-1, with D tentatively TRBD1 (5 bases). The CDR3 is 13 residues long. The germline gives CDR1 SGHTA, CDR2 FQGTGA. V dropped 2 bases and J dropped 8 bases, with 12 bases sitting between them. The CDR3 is CASSLGSRGEAFF. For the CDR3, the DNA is TGTGCCAGCAGCTTAGGGTCGAGGGGAGAAGCTTTCTTT.

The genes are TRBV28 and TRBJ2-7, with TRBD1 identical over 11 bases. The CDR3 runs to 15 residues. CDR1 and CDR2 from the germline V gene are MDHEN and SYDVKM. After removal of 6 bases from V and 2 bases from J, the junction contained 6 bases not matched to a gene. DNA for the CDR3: TGTGCCAGCAGCTCGACGGGACAGGGGGCCTACGAGCAGTACTTC. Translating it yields CASSSTGQGAYEQYF.

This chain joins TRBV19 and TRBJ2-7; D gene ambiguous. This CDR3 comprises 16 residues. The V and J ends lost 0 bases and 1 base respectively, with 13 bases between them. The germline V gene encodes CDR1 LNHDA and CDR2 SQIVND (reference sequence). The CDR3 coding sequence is TGTGCCAGTAGTATAGATCAAGGATTGACGTCCTACGAGCAGTACTTC. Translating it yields CASSIDQGLTSYEQYF.

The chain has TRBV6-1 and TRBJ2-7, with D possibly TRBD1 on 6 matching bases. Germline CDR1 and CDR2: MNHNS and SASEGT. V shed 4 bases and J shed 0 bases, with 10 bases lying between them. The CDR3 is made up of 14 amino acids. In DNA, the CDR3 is TGTGCCAGCAGTGGCAGGGGTTCCTCCTACGAGCAGTACTTC. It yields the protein CASSGRGSSYEQYF.

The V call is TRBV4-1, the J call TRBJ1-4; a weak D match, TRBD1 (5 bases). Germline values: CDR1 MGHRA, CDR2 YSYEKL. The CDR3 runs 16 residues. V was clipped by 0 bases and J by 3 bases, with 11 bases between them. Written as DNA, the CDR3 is TGCGCCAGCAGCCAAGATTTCGGGGCTGCTAATGAAAAACTGTTTTTT. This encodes CASSQDFGAANEKLFF.

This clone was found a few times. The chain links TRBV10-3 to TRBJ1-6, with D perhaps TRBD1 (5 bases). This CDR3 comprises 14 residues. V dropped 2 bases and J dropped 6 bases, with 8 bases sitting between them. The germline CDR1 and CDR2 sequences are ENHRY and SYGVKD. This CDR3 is CAISEVQGNSPLHF. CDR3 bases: TGTGCCATCAGTGAGGTGCAGGGTAATTCACCCCTCCACTTT.

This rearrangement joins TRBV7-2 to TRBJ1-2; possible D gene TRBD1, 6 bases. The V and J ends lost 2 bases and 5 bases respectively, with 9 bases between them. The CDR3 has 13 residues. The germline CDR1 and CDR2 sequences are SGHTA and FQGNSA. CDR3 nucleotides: TGTGCCAGCAGCTTACAGGGGCCTTATGGCTACACCTTC. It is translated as CASSLQGPYGYTF. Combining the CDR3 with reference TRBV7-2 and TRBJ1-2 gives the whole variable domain GAGVSQSPSNKVTEKGKDVELRCDPISGHTALYWYRQSLGQGLEFLIYFQGNSAPDKSGLPSDRFSAERTGGSVSTLTIQRTQQEDSAVYLCASSLQGPYGYTFGSGTRLTVV.

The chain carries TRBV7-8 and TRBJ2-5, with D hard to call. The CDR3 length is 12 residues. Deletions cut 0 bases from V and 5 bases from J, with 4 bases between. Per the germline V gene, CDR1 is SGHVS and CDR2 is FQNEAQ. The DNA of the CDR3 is TGTGCCAGCAGCTTAGCTGGGGAGACCCAGTACTTC. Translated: CASSLAGETQYF.

The CDR3 region has the DNA TGTGCCACCCTGGTGGAGGATGATGATACGCAGTATTTT. Its translation: CATLVEDDDTQYF. This chain joins TRBV10-3 and TRBJ2-3; perhaps TRBD2 as D (5 bases). Germline CDR1 reads ENHRY; CDR2 reads SYGVKD. The CDR3 is 13 residues long. V dropped 10 bases and J dropped 6 bases, with 17 bases sitting between them.

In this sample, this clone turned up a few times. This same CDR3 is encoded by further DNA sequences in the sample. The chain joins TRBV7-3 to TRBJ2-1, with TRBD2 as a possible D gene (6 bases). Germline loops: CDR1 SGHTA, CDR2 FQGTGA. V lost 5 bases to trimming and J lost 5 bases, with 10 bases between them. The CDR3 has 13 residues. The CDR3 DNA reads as TGTGCCAGCAGCCTCCAGCGGGACAATGAGCAGTTCTTC. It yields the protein CASSLQRDNEQFF.

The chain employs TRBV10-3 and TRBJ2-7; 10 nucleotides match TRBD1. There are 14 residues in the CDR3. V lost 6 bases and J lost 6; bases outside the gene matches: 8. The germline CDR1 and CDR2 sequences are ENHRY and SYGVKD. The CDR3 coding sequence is TGTGCCATCAGCCGGGACAGGGGTAGGGGCGAGCAGTACTTC. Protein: CAISRDRGRGEQYF.

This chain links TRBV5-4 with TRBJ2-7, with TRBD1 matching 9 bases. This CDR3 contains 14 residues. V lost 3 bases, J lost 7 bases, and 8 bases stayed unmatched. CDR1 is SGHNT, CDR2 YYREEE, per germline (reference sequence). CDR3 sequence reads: CASSSDRGGREQYF. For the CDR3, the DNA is TGTGCCAGCAGCTCGGACAGGGGCGGTAGAGAGCAGTACTTC.

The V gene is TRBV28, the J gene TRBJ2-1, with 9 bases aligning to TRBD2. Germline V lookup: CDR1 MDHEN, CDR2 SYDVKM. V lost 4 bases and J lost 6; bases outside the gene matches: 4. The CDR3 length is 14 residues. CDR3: CASSSPGLANEQFF. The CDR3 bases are TGTGCCAGCAGTTCCCCGGGACTAGCCAATGAGCAGTTCTTC.

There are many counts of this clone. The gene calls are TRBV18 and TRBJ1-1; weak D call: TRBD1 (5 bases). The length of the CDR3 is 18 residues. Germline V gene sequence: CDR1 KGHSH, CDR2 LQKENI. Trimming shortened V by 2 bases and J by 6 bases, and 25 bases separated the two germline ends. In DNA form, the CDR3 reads TGTGCCAGCTCACCAAGGACAAGTGGCAGCGAATTTCAGTCTGAAGCTTTCTTT. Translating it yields CASSPRTSGSEFQSEAFF.